These 28 T cell receptor beta chains were all obtained from the same sample, sequenced in a study of OX40 agonist ivuxolimab in advanced cancers. Library generation was performed with the immunoSEQ multiplex PCR assay. TCRdb limited this immuneACCESS table to in-frame rearrangements with V and J called. A share of clones is missing; checked studies link under half to unresolved V genes, and the rest is unexplained. The sample table holds fewer than 55,000 clones, of which around 86% were seen once. Clones ranked in the top ten supply approximately 1.7% of the sample. The material sequenced was CD4+ or CD8+ T cells sorted from blood, taken in a trial of the OX40 agonist ivuxolimab. The receptor source for this set is an adult with an advanced solid tumor such as melanoma, head and neck, liver or kidney cancer.

V usage is TRBV30 and J usage is TRBJ2-7; 8 nucleotides align to TRBD2. The germline CDR1 and CDR2 sequences are GTSNPN and SVGIG (reference sequence). The V segment lost 3 bases and the J segment 1 base; nucleotides outside the gene matches: 5. CDR3 length equals 14 residues. Here the CDR3 reads CAWRPSGSSYEQYF. The CDR3 bases are TGTGCCTGGAGGCCCAGCGGGAGTTCCTACGAGCAGTACTTC.

J is TRBJ1-2 and V is TRBV11-2, with D tentatively TRBD1 (5 bases). In germline, CDR1 is SGHAT, CDR2 FQNNGV. This CDR3 comprises 15 residues. V lost 2 bases to trimming and J lost 9 bases, with 19 bases between them. The CDR3: CASSLMSGRRISYTF. CDR3 sequence (DNA): TGTGCCAGCAGCTTAATGTCAGGGCGGAGAATTAGCTACACCTTC.

The chain couples TRBV6-1 to TRBJ2-7, with D maybe TRBD1 (5 bases). Trimming left V 6 bases short and J 3 bases short, with 9 bases between. CDR1 and CDR2 (germline): MNHNS, SASEGT. This CDR3 region has 12 residues. Here the CDR3 reads CASRYDSYEQYF. CDR3 bases: TGTGCCAGCAGGTACGACAGCTACGAGCAGTACTTC.

This chain connects TRBV28 to TRBJ2-5, with D unclear. The CDR3 loop spans 12 amino acids. The ends were cut back, 5 bases at V and 5 bases at J, with 9 bases in the middle. Germline V gives CDR1 MDHEN, CDR2 SYDVKM. CDR3 region: CASSTGQETQYF. Here the CDR3 DNA reads TGTGCCAGCAGTACCGGGCAGGAGACCCAGTACTTC.

CDR3 sequence reads: CASSLSATSTDTQYF. CDR3 in DNA: TGCGCCAGCAGCTTGAGCGCAACCAGCACAGATACGCAGTATTTT. This sequence joins TRBV5-1 and TRBJ2-3; no firm D call. Germline assignment: CDR1 SGHRS and CDR2 YFSETQ. The ends were cut back, 1 base at V and 0 bases at J, with 9 bases in the middle. The CDR3 is 15 residues long. Together with reference TRBV5-1 and TRBJ2-3, the CDR3 gives the full variable domain: KAGVTQTPRYLIKTRGQQVTLSCSPISGHRSVSWYQQTPGQGLQFLFEYFSETQRNKGNFPGRFSGRQFSNSRSEMNVSTLELGDSALYLCASSLSATSTDTQYFGPGTRLTVL.

The V and J genes are TRBV7-2 and TRBJ1-1; 8 bases agree with TRBD1. CDR3 length: 15 amino acids. Germline trimming cut 3 bases from V and 5 bases from J; bases unmatched to any gene: 8. Germline-derived CDR1 and CDR2 are SGHTA and FQGNSA. This CDR3 reads CASSFLGQGGTEAFF. The CDR3 nucleotides are TGTGCCAGCAGCTTCCTAGGACAGGGTGGGACTGAAGCTTTCTTT.

Comments on this clone: Just one base apart from a much larger clone, this may be a read error. The sample carries other DNA sequences with the same CDR3. As DNA, the CDR3 is TGTGCCAGCAGGCCGGGACAGGGGCGGTCCGAGCAGTTCTTC. Its translation is CASRPGQGRSEQFF. This chain connects TRBV2 to TRBJ2-1; 10 bases map to TRBD1. The CDR3 extends over 14 amino acids. V shed 6 bases and J 10 bases; nucleotides not matched to a gene: 9. Germline-derived CDR1 and CDR2 are SNHLY and FYNNEI. Based on the CDR3 plus reference TRBV2 and TRBJ2-1, the full variable domain is EPEVTQTPSHQVTQMGQEVILRCVPISNHLYFYWYRQILGQKVEFLVSFYNNEISEKSEIFDDQFSVERPDGSNFTLKIRSTKLEDSAMYFCASRPGQGRSEQFFGPGTRLTVL.

V is TRBV7-2 and J is TRBJ2-2, with a possible D match to TRBD2 (5 bases). Trimming pared 3 bases from V and 1 base from J, leaving 9 bases between. The CDR3 is 15 amino acids. Germline-derived CDR1 and CDR2 are SGHTA and FQGNSA. The CDR3: CASSFGLENTGELFF. CDR3 sequence (DNA): TGTGCCAGCAGCTTCGGACTGGAGAACACCGGGGAGCTGTTTTTT.

J is TRBJ2-5 and V is TRBV9, with D perhaps TRBD1 or TRBD2 (6 bases each). The germline gives CDR1 SGDLS, CDR2 YYNGEE. The length of the CDR3 is 16 residues. Trimming removed 3 bases at V and 2 bases at J, with 17 bases between. CDR3 amino acids: CASSAPFAGQQETQYF. In nucleotides, the CDR3 is TGTGCCAGCAGCGCTCCTTTTGCGGGACAACAAGAGACCCAGTACTTC.

The rearrangement joins TRBV6-6 to TRBJ1-2; 7 nucleotides line up with TRBD1. The trim removed 7 bases at V and 4 bases at J, leaving 6 bases unmatched. CDR3 length: 13 residues. The germline gives CDR1 MNHNY, CDR2 SVGAGI (reference sequence). The DNA for the CDR3 is TGTGCCAGCACCCTGGGACAGTCCTATGGCTACACCTTC. This gives the protein CASTLGQSYGYTF.

This clone showed up just once. The V and J genes are TRBV4-1 and TRBJ2-1; 11 nucleotides line up with TRBD2. The CDR3 is 13 amino acids. With 4 bases clipped from V and 8 bases from J, the junction kept 1 base outside the gene matches. The germline V gene encodes CDR1 MGHRA and CDR2 YSYEKL. The DNA for the CDR3 is TGCGCCAGCAGCCTAGCGGGGGGGCATGAGCAGTTCTTC. Its protein is CASSLAGGHEQFF.

For this clone: The same CDR3 arises from other DNA sequences in this sample as well. J is TRBJ2-2 and V is TRBV7-2; D possibly corresponds to TRBD2 (5 bases). V was clipped by 1 base and J by 5 bases, with 8 bases between them. The CDR3 loop spans 14 amino acids. The germline V gene encodes CDR1 SGHTA and CDR2 FQGNSA. This chain's CDR3 is CASSLVVATGELFF. For the CDR3, the DNA is TGTGCCAGCAGCTTAGTTGTAGCGACCGGGGAGCTGTTTTTT.

The rearrangement uses TRBV6-1 and TRBJ1-3; a possible D gene is TRBD1 (5 bases). Germline loops: CDR1 MNHNS, CDR2 SASEGT. With 6 bases removed from V and 0 bases from J, the gap between germline ends came to 12 bases. This CDR3 has 15 amino acids. The CDR3: CASRAEGLSGNTIYF. In nucleotides, the CDR3 is TGTGCCAGCAGGGCTGAGGGGCTCTCTGGAAACACCATATATTTT.

CDR3 nucleotides: TGTGCCAGCAGCGTAGGGGTTAGCTTCGGCACAGATACGCAGTATTTT. This sequence encodes CASSVGVSFGTDTQYF. The gene calls are TRBV9 and TRBJ2-3, with unresolved D. This CDR3 has 16 residues. V lost 0 bases and J 1 base, leaving 12 bases between the germline ends. Looked up from germline, CDR1 is SGDLS and CDR2 is YYNGEE.

The chain recombines TRBV5-1 with TRBJ2-5; TRBD1 agrees at 9 bases. This CDR3 has 15 amino acids. With 1 base clipped from V and 4 bases from J, the junction kept 5 bases outside the gene matches. Germline V CDR1 and CDR2: SGHRS, YFSETQ. This chain's CDR3 is CASSLSPGQGETQYF. CDR3 DNA: TGCGCCAGCAGCTTGTCTCCGGGACAGGGAGAGACCCAGTACTTC.

The V gene is TRBV6-1, the J gene TRBJ1-2; 10 bases line up with TRBD1. Losses at the gene ends were 6 bases for V and 1 base for J; bases not matched to a gene: 2. This CDR3 region has 14 residues. The germline CDR1 and CDR2 sequences are MNHNS and SASEGT. The CDR3 DNA is TGTGCCAGCAGCGGACAGGGGGTTAACTATGGCTACACCTTC. Protein: CASSGQGVNYGYTF.

The J gene is TRBJ2-1, the V gene TRBV6-5, with 7 nucleotides matching TRBD2. This CDR3 is built from 14 residues. Germline CDR1 and CDR2: MNHEY and SVGAGI. J gave up 6 bases and V 6 bases, and 8 bases lay outside the gene matches. The CDR3 loop reads CASSASGAGNEQFF. The DNA of the CDR3 is TGTGCCAGCAGCGCTAGCGGAGCGGGCAATGAGCAGTTCTTC.

This clone was detected a few times. V and J are TRBV15 and TRBJ1-5, with 7 bases aligning to TRBD1. After removal of 2 bases from V and 5 bases from J, the junction contained 6 bases not matched to a gene. The length of the CDR3 is 15 residues. Germline CDR1 is LNHNV and CDR2 is YYDKDF (reference sequence). The CDR3 reads CATSRLDRVHQPQHF. CDR3 sequence (DNA): TGTGCCACCAGCAGACTTGACAGGGTGCATCAGCCCCAGCATTTT.

This clone turned up a few times. The chain has TRBV6-1 and TRBJ2-3; 7 positions agree with TRBD2. Germline V CDR1 and CDR2: MNHNS, SASEGT. The CDR3 sequence is 14 residues long. The J segment lost 4 bases and the V segment lost 6 bases, leaving 7 bases of the junction unmatched. DNA for the CDR3: TGTGCCAGCAGCCCCGGGACTAAACCAGATACGCAGTATTTT. Residues: CASSPGTKPDTQYF.

The V call is TRBV11-2, the J call TRBJ2-7, with TRBD1 matching over 11 bases. This CDR3 has 15 amino acids. Germline V CDR1 and CDR2: SGHAT, FQNNGV. V dropped 5 bases and J dropped 2; count of bases not matched to a gene: 5. CDR3 sequence: CASSEDRGPTYEQYV. The CDR3 DNA sequence: TGTGCCAGCAGCGAGGACAGGGGGCCCACCTACGAGCAGTACGTC.

The gene calls are TRBV20-1 and TRBJ2-1; the D is unclear. V was trimmed by 3 bases and J by 9 bases, leaving 9 bases between them. The CDR3 contains 11 residues. Germline assignment: CDR1 DFQATT and CDR2 SNEGSKA (reference sequence). The CDR3 bases are TGCAGTGCTAGTTCTCCTAGTGAGCAGTTCTTC. This translates into CSASSPSEQFF.

The genes are TRBV11-2 and TRBJ1-3; 8 bases are shared with TRBD1. CDR3 length: 15 amino acids. The germline gives CDR1 SGHAT, CDR2 FQNNGV. V was clipped by 1 base and J by 2 bases; unmatched bases: 1. CDR3 amino acids: CASSLADRAGNTIYF. The DNA of the CDR3 is TGTGCCAGCAGCTTAGCGGACAGGGCTGGAAACACCATATATTTT.

This clone was seen a single time. This rearrangement joins TRBV28 to TRBJ2-7, with D possibly being TRBD1 (5 bases). The CDR3 contains 13 residues. V was trimmed by 2 bases and J by 6 bases, leaving 11 bases between them. In germline, CDR1 is MDHEN, CDR2 SYDVKM. The CDR3 protein is CASSLQQGGEQYV. The CDR3 DNA reads TGTGCCAGCAGTTTACAGCAGGGTGGCGAGCAGTACGTC.

The sample holds a few counts of this clone. This sequence joins TRBV27 and TRBJ2-2; 8 positions match TRBD1. This CDR3 contains 17 residues. The germline V gene encodes CDR1 MNHEY and CDR2 SMNVEV (reference sequence). After removal of 6 bases from V and 5 bases from J, the junction contained 14 bases not matched to a gene. Here the CDR3 DNA reads TGTGCCAGCAGACGACCGACCGGGACAGGACCGACCGGGGAGCTGTTTTTT. Its translation: CASRRPTGTGPTGELFF.

The CDR3 nucleotides are TGCGCCAGCAGTGAGGGACAGTACAATGAGCAGTTCTTC. Translation gives CASSEGQYNEQFF. This sequence joins TRBV10-1 and TRBJ2-1; a weak D match, TRBD1 (6 bases). V shed 2 bases and J shed 4 bases, with 6 bases lying between them. The CDR3 totals 13 residues. Germline loops: CDR1 WNHNN, CDR2 SYGVQD (reference sequence).

This chain joins TRBV5-4 and TRBJ2-7; D is undetermined. The germline CDR1 and CDR2 sequences are SGHNT and YYREEE (reference sequence). This CDR3 comprises 15 residues. With 6 bases removed from V and 2 bases from J, the gap between germline ends came to 18 bases. The CDR3 protein is CASKSARDPTYEQYF. The DNA for the CDR3 is TGTGCCAGCAAAAGCGCCCGCGACCCTACCTACGAGCAGTACTTC.

This clone was seen just once. This sequence joins TRBV6-5 and TRBJ1-1; TRBD1 is a possible D gene (5 bases). Per the germline V gene, CDR1 is MNHEY and CDR2 is SVGAGI. This CDR3 region has 13 residues. V was shortened by 5 bases and J by 3 bases, with 10 bases between the two germline ends. Here the CDR3 DNA reads TGTGCCAGCAGTATCGGGGGGGACACTGAAGCTTTCTTT. Its translation is CASSIGGDTEAFF.

The chain carries TRBV7-9 and TRBJ2-1; 12 nucleotides match TRBD2. The ends lost 5 bases at V and 6 bases at J; junction bases unmatched: 11. This CDR3 is built from 17 residues. Germline V CDR1 and CDR2: SEHNR, FQNEAQ (reference sequence). The CDR3 coding sequence is TGTGCCAGCAGCCACCCCAAGACTAGCGGGAGACTCAATGAGCAGTTCTTC. It specifies CASSHPKTSGRLNEQFF. The full variable domain, in which reference TRBV7-9 and TRBJ2-1 provide the parts outside the CDR3, is DTGVSQNPRHKITKRGQNVTFRCDPISEHNRLYWYRQTLGQGPEFLTYFQNEAQLEKSRLLSDRFSAERPKGSFSTLEIQRTEQGDSAMYLCASSHPKTSGRLNEQFFGPGTRLTVL.